This TCR beta chain was recorded in a study of molecular identifiers for immune sequencing clone quantification. Whole-study findings and limits: Clonotypes topping 20 RNA copies carried over 98% of effector molecules but under 1% of naive ones.

Each CDR3 protein gets one entry after TCRdb re-called the PCR reads with MiXCR. The repertoire has under 85,000 distinct CDR3 sequences, over 15% of them found once; the top ten carry 1.3% to 1.5%. This clonotype has only a few counts. What it binds is unknown. The authors gated naive CD8 T cells as CD8+CD4-CCR7+CD45RA+ for sorting. The clonotype was recovered from a human donor in good health. Some libraries in this study had Jurkat cell RNA spiked in. Sequences were obtained from naive CD8+ T cells from blood, with Jurkat cell RNA spiked in. Sample subset: FACS-sorted CD8+CD4-CCR7+CD45RA+ naive T cells.

The CDR3 loop is CASSRLQGSQYF. The CDR3, as DNA: TGTGCCAGCAGTCGGCTGCAGGGGTCCCAGTACTTC. The J gene is TRBJ2-5, the V gene TRBV2; TRBD1 might be the D (6 bases). V dropped 5 bases and J dropped 9 bases, with 13 bases sitting between them. The CDR3 runs to 12 residues. Germline values: CDR1 SNHLY, CDR2 FYNNEI.